This TCR beta chain was sequenced in a study of blood T cell repertoires in COVID-19. The data were produced by immunoSEQ multiplex PCR, yet TCRdb's version contains in-frame clones alone and is incomplete. The repertoire holds over 250,000 clones, with approximately 88% as singletons. The cohort comprised adults aged about 18 to 90 years residing in 24 US areas. The CDR3 covers 17 residues. Germline values: CDR1 SGHTA, CDR2 FQGNSA. V was clipped by 0 bases and J by 7 bases; unmatched bases: 5. This chain links TRBV7-2 with TRBJ2-2; TRBD2 aligns across 13 bases. Sequencing was performed on PBMCs or T cells enriched from blood (not recorded which). The sequence was obtained from a woman aged 25 to 39 who had recovered from COVID-19. The CDR3 nucleotides are TGTGCCAGCAGCTTAGCCACTAGCGGGAGGGCTGGCGGGGAGCTGTTTTTT. It translates to CASSLATSGRAGGELFF.